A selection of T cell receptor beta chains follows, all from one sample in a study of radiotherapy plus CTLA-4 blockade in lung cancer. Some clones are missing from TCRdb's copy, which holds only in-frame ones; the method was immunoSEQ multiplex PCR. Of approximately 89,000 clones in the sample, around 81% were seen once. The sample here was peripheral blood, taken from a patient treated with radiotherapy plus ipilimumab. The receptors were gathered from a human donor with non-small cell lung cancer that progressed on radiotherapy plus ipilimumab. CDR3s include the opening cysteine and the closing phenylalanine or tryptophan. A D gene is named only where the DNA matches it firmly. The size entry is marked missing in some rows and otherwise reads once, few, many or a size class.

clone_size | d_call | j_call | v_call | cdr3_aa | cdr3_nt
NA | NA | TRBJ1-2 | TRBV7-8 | CASSLGGQAGGYTF | TGTGCCAGCAGCTTAGGGGGTCAGGCGGGAGGCTACACCTTC
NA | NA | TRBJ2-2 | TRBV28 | CATLRWSGELFF | TGTGCCACCCTCAGGTGGTCCGGGGAGCTGTTTTTT
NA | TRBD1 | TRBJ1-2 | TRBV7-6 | CASSPQGAFYGYTF | TGTGCCAGCAGCCCACAGGGGGCATTCTATGGCTACACCTTC
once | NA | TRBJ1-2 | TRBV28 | CASRASGDVGYGYTF | TGTGCCAGCAGAGCCTCGGGGGACGTGGGATATGGCTACACCTTC
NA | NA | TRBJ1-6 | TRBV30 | CAWSVSSYNSPLHF | TGTGCCTGGAGTGTAAGCTCCTATAATTCACCCCTCCACTTT
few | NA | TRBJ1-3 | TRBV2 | CASSEGNTIYF | TGTGCCAGCAGTGAAGGAAACACCATATATTTT
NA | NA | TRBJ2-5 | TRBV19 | CASSITPRETQYF | TGTGCCAGTAGTATCACCCCAAGGGAGACCCAGTACTTC
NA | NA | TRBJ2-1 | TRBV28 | CASSLSGYNEQFF | TGTGCCAGCAGTTTATCCGGGTACAATGAGCAGTTCTTC
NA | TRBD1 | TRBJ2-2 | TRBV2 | CASSRQGTDTGELFF | TGTGCCAGCAGTCGACAGGGGACAGACACCGGGGAGCTGTTTTTT
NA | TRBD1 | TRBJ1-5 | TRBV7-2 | CASSLATGGNQPQHF | TGTGCCAGCAGCTTAGCGACAGGGGGCAATCAGCCCCAGCATTTT
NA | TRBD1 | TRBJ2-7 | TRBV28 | CASSGTGWGQYF | TGTGCCAGCAGCGGGACAGGGTGGGGGCAGTACTTC
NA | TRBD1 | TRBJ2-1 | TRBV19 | CASGDRGFYEQFF | TGTGCCAGTGGGGACAGGGGGTTCTATGAGCAGTTCTTC
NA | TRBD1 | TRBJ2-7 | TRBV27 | CASSLSKYRGSYEQYF | TGTGCCAGCAGTTTATCGAAATACAGGGGATCCTACGAGCAGTACTTC
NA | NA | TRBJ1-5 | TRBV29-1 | CSVGISGNSNQPQHF | TGCAGCGTTGGAATTTCAGGGAATAGCAATCAGCCCCAGCATTTT
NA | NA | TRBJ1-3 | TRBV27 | CASSGGGFGGNTIYF | TGTGCCAGCAGTGGGGGAGGATTCGGTGGAAACACCATATATTTT
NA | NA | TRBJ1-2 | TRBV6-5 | CASSYGGDYGYTF | TGTGCCAGCAGTTACGGGGGAGATTATGGCTACACCTTC
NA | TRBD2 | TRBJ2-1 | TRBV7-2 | CASSPREGLNNEQFF | TGTGCCAGCAGTCCACGGGAGGGCCTAAACAATGAGCAGTTCTTC
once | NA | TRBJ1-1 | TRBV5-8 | CASSLRVNTEAFF | TGTGCCAGCAGCTTGAGAGTGAACACTGAAGCTTTCTTT
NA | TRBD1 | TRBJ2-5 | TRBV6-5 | CASSYTGERETQYF | TGTGCCAGCAGTTACACAGGGGAGAGAGAGACCCAGTACTTC
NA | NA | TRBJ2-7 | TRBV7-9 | CASSPSGASYEQYF | TGTGCCAGCAGCCCATCCGGGGCATCCTACGAGCAGTACTTC
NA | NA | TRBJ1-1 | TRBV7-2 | CASSLKTGWAFF | TGTGCCAGCAGCTTAAAGACAGGTTGGGCTTTCTTT
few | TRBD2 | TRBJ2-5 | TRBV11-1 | CASSSGPLAGETQYF | TGTGCCAGCAGCTCAGGCCCCCTAGCGGGGGAGACCCAGTACTTC
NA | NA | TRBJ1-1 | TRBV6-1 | CASIVPENTEAFF | TGTGCCAGCATTGTCCCGGAGAACACTGAAGCTTTCTTT
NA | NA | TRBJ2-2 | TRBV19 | CASSMWGVGTGELFF | TGTGCCAGTAGTATGTGGGGGGTGGGCACCGGGGAGCTGTTTTTT
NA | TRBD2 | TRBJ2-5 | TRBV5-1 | CASSLVGREGNSETQYF | TGCGCCAGCAGCTTGGTGGGGCGGGAGGGAAATTCGGAGACCCAGTACTTC
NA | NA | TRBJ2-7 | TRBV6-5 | CASRRQPYEQYF | TGTGCCAGCAGACGACAGCCCTACGAGCAGTACTTC
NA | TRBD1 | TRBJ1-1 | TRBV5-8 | CASSRTGGFAEAFF | TGTGCCAGCAGCCGCACAGGGGGTTTCGCTGAAGCTTTCTTT
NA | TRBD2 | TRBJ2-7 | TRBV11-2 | CASSPNPSGRGSDEQYF | TGTGCCAGCAGCCCGAACCCCAGCGGGAGGGGTAGTGACGAGCAGTACTTC
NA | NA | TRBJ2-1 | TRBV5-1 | CASSSHSVQGSYNEQFF | TGCGCCAGCAGCTCCCACAGCGTCCAGGGGAGCTACAATGAGCAGTTCTTC
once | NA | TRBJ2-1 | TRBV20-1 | CSGSGGREQFF | TGCAGTGGCTCCGGGGGGCGCGAGCAGTTCTTC
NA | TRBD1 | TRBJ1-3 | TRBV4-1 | CASSQPDRGGNTIYF | TGCGCCAGCAGCCAACCGGACAGGGGGGGAAACACCATATATTTT
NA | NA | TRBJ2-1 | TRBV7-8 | CASSFWGSSYNEQFF | TGTGCCAGCAGCTTCTGGGGGAGCTCCTACAATGAGCAGTTCTTC
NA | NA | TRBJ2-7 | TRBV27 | CASSPRETGSYEQYF | TGTGCCAGCAGTCCGAGAGAGACAGGTTCCTACGAGCAGTACTTC